A single sample is the source of the 2 T cell receptor beta chains below, sequenced in a study of regulatory T cells in long-lasting Graves disease. Through Arm-PCR of CDR3 regions and iRepertoire HTBI primers, TCR beta libraries were built. TCRdb used MiXCR to reprocess the multiplex PCR reads, holding one entry per CDR3 protein. The sample includes about 420,000 distinct CDR3 sequences, roughly 17% of them seen just once. Specified time point: newly diagnosed GD, antithyroid drugs for less than 3 months. There was RNA extracted from PBMCs, and the TCR library was made from it. These records were also assigned to another study, of T cells in Graves' hyperthyroidism and ophthalmopathy.

This specimen was peripheral blood mononuclear cells (PBMCs), taken at new diagnosis, from a patient treated with antithyroid drugs. These receptors all come from a woman younger than 35 with Graves disease.

V gene TRBV2 combines with J gene TRBJ2-1, with D perhaps matching TRBD1 or TRBD2 (5 bases each). CDR1 is SNHLY, CDR2 FYNNEI, per germline. There are 14 residues in the CDR3. Trimming left V 7 bases short and J 3 bases short, with 13 bases between. The CDR3 sequence: CASKARDVYNEQFF. The CDR3 DNA reads as TGTGCCAGCAAAGCCAGGGACGTCTACAATGAGCAGTTCTTC.

Worth noting for this clonotype: Since a much larger clone is just one base distant, this may be a read error. The chain is built from TRBV5-1 and TRBJ2-7, with TRBD1 as a possible D gene (6 bases). This CDR3 region has 15 residues. Germline V gene lookup returns CDR1 SGHRS and CDR2 YFSETQ. The CDR3 bases are TGCGCCAGCGCTCGCACCGGGACACCGTTATACGGGCAGTACTTC. This gives the protein CASARTGTPLYGQYF.